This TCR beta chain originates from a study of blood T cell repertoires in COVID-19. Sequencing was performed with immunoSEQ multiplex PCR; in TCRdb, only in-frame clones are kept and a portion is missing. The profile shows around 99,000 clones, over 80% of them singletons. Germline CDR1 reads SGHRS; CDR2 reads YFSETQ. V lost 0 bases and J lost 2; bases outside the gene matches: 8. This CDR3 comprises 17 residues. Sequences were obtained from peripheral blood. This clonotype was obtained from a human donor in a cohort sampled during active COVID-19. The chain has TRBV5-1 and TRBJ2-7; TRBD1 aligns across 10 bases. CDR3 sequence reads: CASSLDPPGTGAYEQYF. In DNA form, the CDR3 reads TGCGCCAGCAGCTTGGATCCCCCCGGGACAGGGGCCTACGAGCAGTACTTC.